The sample holds a few counts of the clone carrying this T cell receptor beta chain. V was trimmed by 5 bases and J by 4 bases, leaving 9 bases between them. CDR3 size: 13 residues. Germline values: CDR1 SGHVS, CDR2 FQNEAQ. This sample is drawn from a study of blood T cell repertoires in COVID-19. Study at large: Researchers got acute and convalescent COVID-19 samples from the United States, Italy and Spain.

In the original workflow: Estimation of nucleated cell counts relied on the amplification of reference gene primers. Profiling relied on immunoSEQ multiplex PCR, and the TCRdb table lists in-frame clones only, not all of them. V and J calls and clone size are those listed in that table; D and trimming were worked out from the DNA. Among approximately 140,000 clones listed, approximately 90% were seen once. Sequencing was carried out using peripheral blood. The receptor's source is a woman in her thirties or forties with acute or convalescent COVID-19. The chain couples TRBV7-8 to TRBJ1-5; D unclear. The CDR3 region is CASSTRTNQPQHF. For the CDR3, the DNA is TGTGCCAGCAGCACCCGAACAAATCAGCCCCAGCATTTT.